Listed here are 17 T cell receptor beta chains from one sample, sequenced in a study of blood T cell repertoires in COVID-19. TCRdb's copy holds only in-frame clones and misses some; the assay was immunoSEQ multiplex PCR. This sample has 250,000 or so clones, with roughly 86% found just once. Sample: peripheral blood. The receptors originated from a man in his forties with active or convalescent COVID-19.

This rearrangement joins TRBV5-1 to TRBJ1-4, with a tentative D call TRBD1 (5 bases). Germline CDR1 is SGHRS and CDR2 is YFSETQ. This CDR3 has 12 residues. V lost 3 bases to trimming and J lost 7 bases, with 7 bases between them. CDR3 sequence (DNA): TGCGCCAGCAGCTCCGACAGTGAAAAACTGTTTTTT. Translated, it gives CASSSDSEKLFF.

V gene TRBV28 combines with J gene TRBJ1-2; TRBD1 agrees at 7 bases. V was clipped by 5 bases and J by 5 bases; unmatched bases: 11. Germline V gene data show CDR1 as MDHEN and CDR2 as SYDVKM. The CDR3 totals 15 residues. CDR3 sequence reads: CASSISGTEAYGYTF. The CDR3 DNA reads TGTGCCAGCAGTATCTCCGGGACAGAAGCTTATGGCTACACCTTC.

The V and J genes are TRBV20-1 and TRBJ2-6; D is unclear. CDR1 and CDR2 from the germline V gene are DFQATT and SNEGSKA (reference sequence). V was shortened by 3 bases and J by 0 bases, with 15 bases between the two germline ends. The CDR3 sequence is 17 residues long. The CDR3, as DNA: TGCAGTGCTAGTGCGTCGCAGGCCATCTCTGGGGCCAACGTCCTGACTTTC. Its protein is CSASASQAISGANVLTF.

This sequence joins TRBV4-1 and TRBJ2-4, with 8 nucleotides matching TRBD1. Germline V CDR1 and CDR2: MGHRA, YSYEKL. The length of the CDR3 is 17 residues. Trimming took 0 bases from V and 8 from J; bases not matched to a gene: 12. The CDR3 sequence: CASSQDGIIQGEYIQYF. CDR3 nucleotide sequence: TGCGCCAGCAGCCAAGACGGGATAATACAGGGGGAATACATTCAGTACTTC.

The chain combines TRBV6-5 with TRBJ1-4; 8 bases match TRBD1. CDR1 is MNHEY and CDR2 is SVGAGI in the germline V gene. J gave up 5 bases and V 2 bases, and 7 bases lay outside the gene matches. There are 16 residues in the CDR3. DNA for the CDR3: TGTGCCAGCAGTTACAGGGACAGGACCGTCAATGAAAAACTGTTTTTT. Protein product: CASSYRDRTVNEKLFF.

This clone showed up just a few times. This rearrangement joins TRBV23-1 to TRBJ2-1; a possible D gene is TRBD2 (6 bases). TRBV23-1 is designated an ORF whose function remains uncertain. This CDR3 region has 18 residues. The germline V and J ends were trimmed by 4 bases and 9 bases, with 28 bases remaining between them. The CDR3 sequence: CASSLFLVVGGHRTEQFF. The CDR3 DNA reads TGCGCCAGCAGTCTTTTCCTTGTAGTGGGAGGCCATCGTACTGAGCAGTTCTTC.

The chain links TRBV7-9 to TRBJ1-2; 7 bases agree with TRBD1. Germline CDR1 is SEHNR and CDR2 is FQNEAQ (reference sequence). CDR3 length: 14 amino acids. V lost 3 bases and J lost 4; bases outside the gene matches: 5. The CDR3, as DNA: TGTGCCAGCAGCTTTGACAGGGACACCTATGGCTACACCTTC. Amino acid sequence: CASSFDRDTYGYTF.

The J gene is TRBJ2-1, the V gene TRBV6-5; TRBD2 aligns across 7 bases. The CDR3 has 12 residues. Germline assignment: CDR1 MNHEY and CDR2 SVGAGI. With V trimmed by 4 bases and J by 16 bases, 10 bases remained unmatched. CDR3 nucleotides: TGTGCCAGCAGTTTTAGCGGGTTCCTCCTTTTCTTC. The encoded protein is CASSFSGFLLFF.

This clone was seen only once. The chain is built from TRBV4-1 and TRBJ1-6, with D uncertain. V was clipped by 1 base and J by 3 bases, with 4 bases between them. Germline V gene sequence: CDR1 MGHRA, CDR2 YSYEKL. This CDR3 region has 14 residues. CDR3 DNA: TGCGCCAGCAGCCAAGCTCTCTATAATTCACCCCTCCACTTT. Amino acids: CASSQALYNSPLHF.

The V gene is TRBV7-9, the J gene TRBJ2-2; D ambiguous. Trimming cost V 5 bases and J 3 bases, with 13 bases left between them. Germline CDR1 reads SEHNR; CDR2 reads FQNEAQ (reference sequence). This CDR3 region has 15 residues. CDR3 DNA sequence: TGTGCCAGCAGCCAACCCCCGATAGACACCGGGGAGCTGTTTTTT. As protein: CASSQPPIDTGELFF. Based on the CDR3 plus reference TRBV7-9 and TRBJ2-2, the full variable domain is DTGVSQNPRHKITKRGQNVTFRCDPISEHNRLYWYRQTLGQGPEFLTYFQNEAQLEKSRLLSDRFSAERPKGSFSTLEIQRTEQGDSAMYLCASSQPPIDTGELFFGEGSRLTVL.

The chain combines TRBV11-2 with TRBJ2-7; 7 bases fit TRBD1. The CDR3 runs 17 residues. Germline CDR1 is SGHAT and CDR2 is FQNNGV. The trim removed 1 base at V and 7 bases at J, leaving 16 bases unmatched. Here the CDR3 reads CASSLVAFIQGSAEQYF. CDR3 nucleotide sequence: TGTGCCAGCAGCTTAGTGGCATTTATACAGGGGTCAGCAGAGCAGTACTTC.

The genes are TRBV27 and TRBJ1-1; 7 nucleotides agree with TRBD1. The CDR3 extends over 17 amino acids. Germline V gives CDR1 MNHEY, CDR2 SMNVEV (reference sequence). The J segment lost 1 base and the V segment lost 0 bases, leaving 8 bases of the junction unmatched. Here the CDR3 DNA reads TGTGCCAGCAGTTTATCCTCTACAGGGGTAGGGAACACTGAAGCTTTCTTT. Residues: CASSLSSTGVGNTEAFF.

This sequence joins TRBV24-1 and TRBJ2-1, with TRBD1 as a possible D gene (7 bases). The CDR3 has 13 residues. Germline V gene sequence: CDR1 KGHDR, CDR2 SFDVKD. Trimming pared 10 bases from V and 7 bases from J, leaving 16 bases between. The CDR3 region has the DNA TGTGCCACGAGACCCTCAGGGGGGAATGAGCAGTTCTTC. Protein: CATRPSGGNEQFF.

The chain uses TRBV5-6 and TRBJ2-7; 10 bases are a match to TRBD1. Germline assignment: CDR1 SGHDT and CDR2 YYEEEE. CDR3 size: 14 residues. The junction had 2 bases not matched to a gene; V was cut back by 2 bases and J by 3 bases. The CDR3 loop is CASSFGTGDYEQYF. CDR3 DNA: TGTGCCAGCAGCTTTGGGACAGGGGACTACGAGCAGTACTTC.

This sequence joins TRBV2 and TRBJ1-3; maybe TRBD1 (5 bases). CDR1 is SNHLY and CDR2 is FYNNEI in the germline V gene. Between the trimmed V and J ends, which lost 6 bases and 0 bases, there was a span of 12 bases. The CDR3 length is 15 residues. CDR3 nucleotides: TGTGCCAGCAGAACTGGACATGCCTCTGGAAACACCATATATTTT. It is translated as CASRTGHASGNTIYF. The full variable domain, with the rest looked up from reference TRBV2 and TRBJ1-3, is EPEVTQTPSHQVTQMGQEVILRCVPISNHLYFYWYRQILGQKVEFLVSFYNNEISEKSEIFDDQFSVERPDGSNFTLKIRSTKLEDSAMYFCASRTGHASGNTIYFGEGSWLTVV.

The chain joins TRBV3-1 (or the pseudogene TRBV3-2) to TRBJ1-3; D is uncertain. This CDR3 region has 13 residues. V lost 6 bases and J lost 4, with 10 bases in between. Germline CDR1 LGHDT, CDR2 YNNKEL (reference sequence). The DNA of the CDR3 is TGTGCCAGCAGGGAGACGGGGGGAAACACCATATATTTT. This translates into CASRETGGNTIYF.

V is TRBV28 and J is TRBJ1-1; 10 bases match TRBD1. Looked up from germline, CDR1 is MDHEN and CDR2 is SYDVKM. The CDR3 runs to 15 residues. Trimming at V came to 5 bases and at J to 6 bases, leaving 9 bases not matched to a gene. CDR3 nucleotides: TGTGCCAGCAGTCACCGGGACAGGGGTTTTTCTGAAGCTTTCTTT. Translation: CASSHRDRGFSEAFF.